A single sample gave rise to the 7 T cell receptor beta chains below, sequenced in a study of CD8 T cells in ankylosing spondylitis. TCRdb ran MiXCR on the 5' RACE reads and lists one entry per CDR3 protein. The table lists about 330,000 distinct CDR3 sequences, 8% of them singletons. Their antigens are not known. Study results and caveats: Made up of roughly 8 highly homologous variants, a TCR beta motif appeared characteristic of ankylosing spondylitis blood.

Source material: blood, either unsorted or a sorted T cell fraction (not recorded which). The source is a male donor with ankylosing spondylitis.

The chain is built from TRBV29-1 and TRBJ2-7; tentatively, D is TRBD2 (6 bases). Trimming removed 3 bases at V and 9 bases at J, with 12 bases between. Germline V lookup: CDR1 SQVTM, CDR2 ANQGSEA. The CDR3 contains 11 residues. This CDR3 reads CSVEEGWGQYF. DNA for the CDR3: TGCAGCGTTGAGGAGGGATGGGGGCAGTACTTC.

This clonotype was counted only a few times. The rearrangement uses TRBV5-1 and TRBJ2-5, with 9 bases identical to TRBD2. Looked up from germline, CDR1 is SGHRS and CDR2 is YFSETQ. The CDR3 is 15 amino acids. V lost 1 base to trimming and J lost 4 bases; unmatched junction nucleotides: 5. CDR3 sequence: CASSLRLAGSETQYF. The CDR3 DNA reads as TGCGCCAGCAGCTTGAGGCTAGCGGGATCAGAGACCCAGTACTTC.

This clonotype was counted many times. The chain combines TRBV3-1 with TRBJ2-1; TRBD2 matches 7 bases. After removal of 4 bases from V and 5 bases from J, the junction contained 8 bases not matched to a gene. Germline CDR1 and CDR2: LGHDT and YNNKEL (reference sequence). This CDR3 is 15 amino acids long. The CDR3 protein is CASSRSTSYNNEQFF. In DNA, the CDR3 is TGTGCCAGCAGCCGATCGACTAGCTACAACAATGAGCAGTTCTTC.

This clonotype was seen at least ten times. This sequence joins TRBV3-1 and TRBJ2-7, with D possibly TRBD2 on 6 matching bases. Trimming stripped 6 bases from V and 4 bases from J, with 7 bases between. The CDR3 is made up of 11 amino acids. Germline-derived CDR1 and CDR2 are LGHDT and YNNKEL (reference sequence). CDR3 region: CASRGGYEQYF. The CDR3, as DNA: TGTGCCAGCAGGGGGGGTTACGAGCAGTACTTC.

V gene TRBV28 combines with J gene TRBJ2-7, with D possibly matching TRBD2 (6 bases). V gave up 6 bases and J gave up 4 bases, with 16 bases separating them. Per germline, CDR1 MDHEN and CDR2 SYDVKM. The CDR3 covers 14 residues. CDR3 DNA sequence: TGTGCCAGCAGACGGTCGGGGGAAAGGTACGAGCAGTACTTC. Translation gives CASRRSGERYEQYF. The full variable domain, rest sourced from reference TRBV28 and TRBJ2-7, is DVKVTQSSRYLVKRTGEKVFLECVQDMDHENMFWYRQDPGLGLRLIYFSYDVKMKEKGDIPEGYSVSREKKERFSLILESASTNQTSMYLCASRRSGERYEQYFGPGTRLTVT.

The J gene is TRBJ2-5, the V gene TRBV10-3; 14 nucleotides agree with TRBD2. CDR1 ENHRY and CDR2 SYGVKD come from the germline V gene. The CDR3 has 19 residues. Trimming at V came to 5 bases and at J to 5 bases, leaving 16 bases not matched to a gene. CDR3 loop: CAISPTPGLAGVHGETQYF. The CDR3 coding sequence is TGTGCCATCAGTCCCACTCCGGGACTAGCGGGAGTCCATGGGGAGACCCAGTACTTC.

V usage is TRBV29-1 and J usage is TRBJ2-1; 8 bases fit TRBD2. With V trimmed by 6 bases and J by 6 bases, 10 bases remained unmatched. The length of the CDR3 is 14 residues. Germline V gives CDR1 SQVTM, CDR2 ANQGSEA. CDR3 nucleotide sequence: TGCAGCGTCGGGAGCGGGAGAGACACCAATGAGCAGTTCTTC. It yields the protein CSVGSGRDTNEQFF.